This T cell receptor beta chain comes out of a study of ipilimumab plus nivolumab after autologous stem cell transplantation. The repertoire was sequenced with immunoSEQ multiplex PCR; TCRdb's copy has only in-frame clones and lacks some. The repertoire holds fewer than 45,000 clones, nearly 95% seen once, with 0.9% in the top ten. The V and J ends lost 2 bases and 8 bases respectively, with 13 bases between them. Germline values: CDR1 SNHLY, CDR2 FYNNEI. This CDR3 region has 15 residues. Sequenced material: PBMCs, taken in a trial of ipilimumab plus nivolumab as post-transplant consolidation. The V gene is TRBV2, the J gene TRBJ1-6; possibly TRBD1 for D (5 bases). The source is a male donor with multiple myeloma. In nucleotides, the CDR3 is TGTGCCAGCAGTGAAAGGGGAGGGTGGGATTCACCCCTCCACTTT. Protein product: CASSERGGWDSPLHF.